Listed below are T cell receptor beta chains from one sample, sequenced in a study of tumor-infiltrating lymphocytes in primary liver carcinoma. TCRdb re-called the multiplex PCR reads with MiXCR, one entry per CDR3 protein. The sample records over 75,000 distinct CDR3 sequences, just under 70% being singletons. The source material was tumor-adjacent normal liver tissue. Receptors were obtained from a man between 35 and 55 years old with primary liver carcinoma and hepatitis B virus infection. CDR3s include the opening cysteine and the closing phenylalanine or tryptophan. A D gene is named only where the DNA matches it firmly. Where a row states a size, it is once, few, many or the class of an expanded clone; other rows omit it.

abundance,j_gene,d_gene,v_gene,CDR3aa,CDR3nt
-,TRBJ2-1,TRBD2,TRBV30,CAWTREFPHNEQFF,TGTGCTTGGACGCGGGAGTTCCCCCACAATGAGCAGTTCTTC
-,TRBJ2-7,-,TRBV5-1,CASRGASPYEQYF,TGCGCCAGCAGAGGGGCTAGCCCCTACGAGCAGTACTTC
-,TRBJ2-5,-,TRBV10-1,CASSDGTTTGMAQYF,TGCGCCAGCAGTGACGGTACAACGACTGGTATGGCCCAGTACTTC
-,TRBJ2-2,-,TRBV4-1,CASSQDSEAGELFF,TGCGCCAGCAGCCAAGATTCAGAAGCCGGGGAACTGTTTTTT
-,TRBJ2-5,-,TRBV11-1,CASDHRDFETQYF,TGCGCCAGCGACCATCGGGACTTCGAGACCCAGTACTTC
many,TRBJ2-3,TRBD2,TRBV5-6,CASSLAGGPTDTQYF,TGTGCCAGCAGCTTGGCGGGAGGACCCACAGATACGCAGTATTTT
-,TRBJ1-6,-,TRBV6-6,CASDREWGSNSPLHF,TGTGCCAGCGATAGAGAATGGGGAAGCAATTCACCTCTCCACTTT
-,TRBJ2-3,TRBD2,TRBV6-5,CASSYSSGRLGDTRYF,TGCGCCAGCAGTTACTCTAGCGGGAGGCTAGGAGATACGCGGTATTTT
-,TRBJ2-4,TRBD2,TRBV12-3/TRBV12-4,CAGSTAGGTHIQYF,TGTGCCGGCAGTACCGCGGGGGGTACGCACATTCAGTACTTC
-,TRBJ1-6,-,TRBV6-1,CANMKAYNSPLHF,TGTGCCAACATGAAGGCCTATAATTCACCCCTCCACTTT
-,TRBJ2-7,-,TRBV11-2,CASSSGVGLYEQYF,TGTGCCAGCAGCTCGGGAGTTGGCCTCTACGAGCAGTACTTC
-,TRBJ2-7,-,TRBV11-2,CTSSLTEGLYEQYF,TGTACCAGCAGCTTAACTGAAGGCCTATACGAGCAGTACTTC